Given below is one T cell receptor beta chain in context. The data are from a study of blood T cell repertoires in COVID-19. The overall study: Researchers got acute and convalescent COVID-19 samples from the United States, Italy and Spain. PBMCs, B-cell-depleted T cells, or T cells provided the cDNA or gDNA that made up the material.

In the original processing: Amplifying reference gene primers gave estimates of nucleated cell counts. Measured with immunoSEQ multiplex PCR; TCRdb has only the in-frame clones, and not every one. That table gives V, J and clone size, and the DNA gave D and trimming. Of 150,000 to 180,000 clones in the sample, about 90% were seen once. V was clipped by 5 bases and J by 0 bases; unmatched bases: 6. The CDR3 length is 16 residues. From germline, CDR1 is MDHEN and CDR2 SYDVKM. The V gene is TRBV28, the J gene TRBJ2-2; 7 bases are a match to TRBD2. Sequencing input: peripheral blood. This clonotype was obtained from a man aged 45 to 65 with acute or convalescent COVID-19. In DNA, the CDR3 is TGTGCCAGCAGTCCCGCGGGGGACCCGAACACCGGGGAGCTGTTTTTT. This codes for CASSPAGDPNTGELFF.